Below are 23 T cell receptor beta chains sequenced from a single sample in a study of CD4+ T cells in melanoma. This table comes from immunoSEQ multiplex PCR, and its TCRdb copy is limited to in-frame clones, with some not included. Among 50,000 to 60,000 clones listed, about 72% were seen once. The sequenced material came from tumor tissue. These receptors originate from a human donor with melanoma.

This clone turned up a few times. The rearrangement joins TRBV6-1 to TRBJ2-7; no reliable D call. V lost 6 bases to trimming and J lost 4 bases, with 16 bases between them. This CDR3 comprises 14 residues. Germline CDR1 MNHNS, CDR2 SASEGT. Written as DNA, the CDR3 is TGTGCCAGCAGGCGGACGGAACCGTCGTACGAGCAGTACTTC. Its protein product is CASRRTEPSYEQYF.

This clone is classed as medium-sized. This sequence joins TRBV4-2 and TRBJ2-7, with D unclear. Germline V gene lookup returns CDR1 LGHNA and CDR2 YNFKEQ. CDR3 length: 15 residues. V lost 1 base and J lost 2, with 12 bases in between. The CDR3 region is CASSQGPSPAYEQYF. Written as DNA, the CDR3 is TGTGCCAGCAGCCAAGGCCCCAGTCCAGCCTACGAGCAGTACTTC.

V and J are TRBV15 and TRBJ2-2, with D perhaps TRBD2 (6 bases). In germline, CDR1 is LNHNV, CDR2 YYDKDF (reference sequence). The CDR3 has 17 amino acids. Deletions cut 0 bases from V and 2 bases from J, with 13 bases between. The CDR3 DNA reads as TGTGCCACCAGCAGAGATCTGCTCGGGGGAAACACCGGGGAGCTGTTTTTT. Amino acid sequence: CATSRDLLGGNTGELFF.

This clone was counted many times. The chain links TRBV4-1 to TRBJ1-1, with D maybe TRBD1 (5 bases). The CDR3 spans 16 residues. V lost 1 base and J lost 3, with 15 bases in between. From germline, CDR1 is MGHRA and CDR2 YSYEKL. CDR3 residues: CASSQGGGRRDTEAFF. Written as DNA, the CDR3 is TGCGCCAGCAGCCAAGGGGGGGGACGGAGGGACACTGAAGCTTTCTTT.

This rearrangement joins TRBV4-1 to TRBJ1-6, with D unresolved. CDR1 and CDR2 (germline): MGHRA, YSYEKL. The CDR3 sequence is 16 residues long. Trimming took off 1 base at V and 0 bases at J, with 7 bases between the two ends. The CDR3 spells CASSQGLRSYNSPLHF. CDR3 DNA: TGCGCCAGCAGCCAAGGCCTCCGCTCCTATAATTCACCCCTCCACTTT.

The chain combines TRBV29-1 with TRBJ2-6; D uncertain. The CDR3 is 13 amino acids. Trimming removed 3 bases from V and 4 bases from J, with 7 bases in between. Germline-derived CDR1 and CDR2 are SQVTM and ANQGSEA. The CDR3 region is CSVEVTGANVLTF. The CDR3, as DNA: TGCAGCGTTGAGGTTACCGGGGCCAACGTCCTGACTTTC.

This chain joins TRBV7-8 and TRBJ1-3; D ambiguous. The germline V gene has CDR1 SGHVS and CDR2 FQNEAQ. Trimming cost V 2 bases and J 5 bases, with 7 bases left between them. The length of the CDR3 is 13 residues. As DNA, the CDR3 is TGTGCCAGCAGCTTAAGGGCGCGAAACACCATATATTTT. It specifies CASSLRARNTIYF.

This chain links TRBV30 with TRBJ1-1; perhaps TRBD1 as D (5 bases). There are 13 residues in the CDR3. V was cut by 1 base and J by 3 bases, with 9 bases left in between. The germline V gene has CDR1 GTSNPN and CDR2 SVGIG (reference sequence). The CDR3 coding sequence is TGTGCCTGGAGTGAACAGGTTGACACTGAAGCTTTCTTT. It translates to CAWSEQVDTEAFF.

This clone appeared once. CDR3 loop: CASSGSGGNNEQFF. CDR3 DNA sequence: TGTGCCAGCAGTGGTAGCGGGGGGAACAATGAGCAGTTCTTC. The chain recombines TRBV2 with TRBJ2-1, with 10 bases matching TRBD2. The CDR3 loop spans 14 amino acids. Germline loops: CDR1 SNHLY, CDR2 FYNNEI. With V trimmed by 4 bases and J by 5 bases, 2 bases remained unmatched.

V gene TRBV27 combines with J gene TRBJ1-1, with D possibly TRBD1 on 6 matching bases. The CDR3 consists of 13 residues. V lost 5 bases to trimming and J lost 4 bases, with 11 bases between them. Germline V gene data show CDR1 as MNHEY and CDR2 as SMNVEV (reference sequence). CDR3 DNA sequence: TGTGCCAGCAGTCTAGGGACAACCACTGAAGCTTTCTTT. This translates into CASSLGTTTEAFF.

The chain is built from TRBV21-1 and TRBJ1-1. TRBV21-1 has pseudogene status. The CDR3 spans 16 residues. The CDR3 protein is CASSLTAVAEDTEAFF. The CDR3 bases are TGTGCCAGCAGCCTCACCGCAGTGGCGGAAGACACTGAAGCTTTCTTT.

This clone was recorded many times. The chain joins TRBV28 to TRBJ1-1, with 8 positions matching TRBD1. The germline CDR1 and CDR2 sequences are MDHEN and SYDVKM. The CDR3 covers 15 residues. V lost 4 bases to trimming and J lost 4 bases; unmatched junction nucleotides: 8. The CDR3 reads CASSSTGQGGTEAFF. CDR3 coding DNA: TGTGCCAGCAGTTCAACAGGACAGGGCGGCACTGAAGCTTTCTTT.

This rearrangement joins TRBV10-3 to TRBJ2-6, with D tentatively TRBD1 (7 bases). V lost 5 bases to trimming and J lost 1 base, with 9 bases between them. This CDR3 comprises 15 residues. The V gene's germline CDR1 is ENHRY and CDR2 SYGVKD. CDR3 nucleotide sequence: TGTGCCATCAGTTCAGGGGGGTCTGGGGCCAACGTCCTGACTTTC. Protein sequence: CAISSGGSGANVLTF.

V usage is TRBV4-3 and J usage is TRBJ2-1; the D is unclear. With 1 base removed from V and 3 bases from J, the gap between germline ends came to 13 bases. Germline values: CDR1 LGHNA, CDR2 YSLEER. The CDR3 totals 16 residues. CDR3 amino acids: CASSQGLSGVYNEQFF. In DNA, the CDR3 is TGCGCCAGCAGCCAAGGGCTGAGTGGGGTCTACAATGAGCAGTTCTTC.

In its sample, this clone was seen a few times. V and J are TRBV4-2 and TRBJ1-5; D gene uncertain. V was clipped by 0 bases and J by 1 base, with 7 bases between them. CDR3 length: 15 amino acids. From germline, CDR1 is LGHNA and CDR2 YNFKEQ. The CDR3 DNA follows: TGTGCCAGCAGCCAAGATTACACAAGCAATCAGCCCCAGCATTTT. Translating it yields CASSQDYTSNQPQHF.

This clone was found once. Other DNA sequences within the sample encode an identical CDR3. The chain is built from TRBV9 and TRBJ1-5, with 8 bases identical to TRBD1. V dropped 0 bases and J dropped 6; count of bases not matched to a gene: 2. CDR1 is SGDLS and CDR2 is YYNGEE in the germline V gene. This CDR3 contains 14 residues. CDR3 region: CASSVGDRGQPQHF. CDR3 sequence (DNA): TGTGCCAGCAGCGTAGGAGACAGGGGTCAGCCCCAGCATTTT.

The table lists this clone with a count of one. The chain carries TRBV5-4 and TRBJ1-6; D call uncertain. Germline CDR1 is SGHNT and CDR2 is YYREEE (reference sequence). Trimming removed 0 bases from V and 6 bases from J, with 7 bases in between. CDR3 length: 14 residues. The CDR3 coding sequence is TGTGCCAGCAGCTTGGAGGGTTTTAATTCACCCCTCCACTTT. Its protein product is CASSLEGFNSPLHF.

CDR3 sequence: CASSRDRGLEQYF. The CDR3 DNA reads TGTGCCAGCAGCCGGGACAGGGGACTCGAGCAGTACTTC. The chain combines TRBV25-1 with TRBJ2-7, with 10 bases identical to TRBD1. Germline V gene sequence: CDR1 MGHDK, CDR2 SYGVNS. This CDR3 contains 13 residues. V dropped 6 bases and J dropped 6; count of bases not matched to a gene: 5.

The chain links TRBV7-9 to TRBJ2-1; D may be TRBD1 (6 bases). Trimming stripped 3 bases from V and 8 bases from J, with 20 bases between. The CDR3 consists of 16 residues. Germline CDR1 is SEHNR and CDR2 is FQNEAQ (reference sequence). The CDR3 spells CASSLARAGEYYEQFF. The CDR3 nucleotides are TGTGCCAGCAGCTTGGCCAGGGCAGGGGAATACTATGAGCAGTTCTTC.

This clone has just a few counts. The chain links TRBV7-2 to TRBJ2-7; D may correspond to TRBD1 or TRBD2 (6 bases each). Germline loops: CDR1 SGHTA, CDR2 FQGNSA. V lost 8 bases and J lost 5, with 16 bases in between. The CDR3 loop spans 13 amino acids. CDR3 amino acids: CASLTWGAHEQYF. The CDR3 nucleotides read TGTGCCAGCCTGACCTGGGGGGCCCACGAGCAGTACTTC.

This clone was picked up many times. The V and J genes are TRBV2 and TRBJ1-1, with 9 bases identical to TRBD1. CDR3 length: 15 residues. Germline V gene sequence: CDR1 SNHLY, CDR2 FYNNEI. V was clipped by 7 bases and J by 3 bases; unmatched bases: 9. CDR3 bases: TGTGCCAGCAAAAAACAGGGGGCACTGGACACTGAAGCTTTCTTT. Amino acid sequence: CASKKQGALDTEAFF.

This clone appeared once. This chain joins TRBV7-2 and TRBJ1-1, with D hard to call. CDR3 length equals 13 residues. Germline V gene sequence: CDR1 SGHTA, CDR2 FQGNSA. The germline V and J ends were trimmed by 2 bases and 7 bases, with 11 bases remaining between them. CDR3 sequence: CASSLSTGDEAFF. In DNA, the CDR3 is TGTGCCAGCAGCTTATCCACCGGTGATGAAGCTTTCTTT.

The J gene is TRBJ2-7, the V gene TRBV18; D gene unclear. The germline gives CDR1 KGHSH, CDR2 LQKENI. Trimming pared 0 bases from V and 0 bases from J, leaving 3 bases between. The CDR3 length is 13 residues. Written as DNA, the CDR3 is TGTGCCAGCTCACCACCAAGCTCCTACGAGCAGTACTTC. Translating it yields CASSPPSSYEQYF. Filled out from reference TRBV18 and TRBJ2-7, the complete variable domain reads NAGVMQNPRHLVRRRGQEARLRCSPMKGHSHVYWYRQLPEEGLKFMVYLQKENIIDESGMPKERFSAEFPKEGPSILRIQQVVRGDSAAYFCASSPPSSYEQYFGPGTRLTVT.